This T cell receptor beta chain emerged from a study of memory CD4+ T cells and cytomegalovirus serostatus. Turning to the study itself: Of the healthy Belgian adults, several were CMV seropositive and 24 seronegative.

The germline V and J ends were trimmed by 8 bases and 2 bases, with 16 bases remaining between them. The germline V gene encodes CDR1 MNHNS and CDR2 SASEGT. CDR3 length: 14 amino acids. The sort gate was single viable CD3+CD4+CD8-CD45RO+ cells for memory CD4+ T cells. The repertoire was sequenced with immunoSEQ multiplex PCR; TCRdb's copy has only in-frame clones and lacks some. The sample has roughly 40,000 clones, 79% seen once; the top ten hold more than 0.95%. This sequence originates from an adult in good health and CMV-seronegative. The chain joins TRBV6-1 to TRBJ2-7; D not resolved. The sequenced material came from memory CD4+ T cells from blood. CDR3 sequence reads: CASHRGPLTYEQYF. CDR3 bases: TGTGCCAGCCACCGTGGACCTTTGACCTACGAGCAGTACTTC.